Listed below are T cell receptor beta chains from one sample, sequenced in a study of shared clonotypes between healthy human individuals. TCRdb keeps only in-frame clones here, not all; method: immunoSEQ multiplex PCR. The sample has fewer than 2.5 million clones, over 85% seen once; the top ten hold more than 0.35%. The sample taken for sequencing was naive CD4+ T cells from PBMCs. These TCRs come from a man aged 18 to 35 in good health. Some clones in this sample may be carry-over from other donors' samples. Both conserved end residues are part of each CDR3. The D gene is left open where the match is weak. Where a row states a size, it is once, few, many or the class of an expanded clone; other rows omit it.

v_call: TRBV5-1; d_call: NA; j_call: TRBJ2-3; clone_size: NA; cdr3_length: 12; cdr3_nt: TGCGCCAGCAGCTTGCCGACAGATACGCAGTATTTT; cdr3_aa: CASSLPTDTQYF
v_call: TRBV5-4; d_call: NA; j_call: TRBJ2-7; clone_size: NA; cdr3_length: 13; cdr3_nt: TGTGCCAGCAGCTTTGGTGGTCGCCACGAGCAGTACTTC; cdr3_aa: CASSFGGRHEQYF
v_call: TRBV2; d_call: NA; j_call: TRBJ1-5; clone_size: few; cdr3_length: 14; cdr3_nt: TGTGCCAGCAGTACAGGGTGGCGCAATCAGCCCCAGCATTTT; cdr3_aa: CASSTGWRNQPQHF
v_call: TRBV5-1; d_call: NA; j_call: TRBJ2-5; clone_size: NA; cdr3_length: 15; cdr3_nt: TGCGCCAGCAGCTTGGGGACAGCGCTTCAAGAGACCCAGTACTTC; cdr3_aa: CASSLGTALQETQYF
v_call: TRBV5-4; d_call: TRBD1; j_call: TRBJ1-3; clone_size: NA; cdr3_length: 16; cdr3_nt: TGTGCCAGCAGCATAGGGGACAGGGGGCCTGGAAACACCATATATTTT; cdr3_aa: CASSIGDRGPGNTIYF
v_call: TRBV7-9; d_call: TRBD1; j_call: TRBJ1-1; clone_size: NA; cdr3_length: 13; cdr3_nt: TGTGCCAGCAGCTCTACAGGGGTCCCTGAAGCTTTCTTT; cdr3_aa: CASSSTGVPEAFF
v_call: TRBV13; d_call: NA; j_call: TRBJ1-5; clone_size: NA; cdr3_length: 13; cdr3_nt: TGTGCCAGCAGCTCGGGATTCAATCAGCCCCAGCATTTT; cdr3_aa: CASSSGFNQPQHF
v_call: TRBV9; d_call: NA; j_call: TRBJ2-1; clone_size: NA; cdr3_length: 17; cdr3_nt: TGTGCCAGCAGCGCCCCCCGGGAGCGGCGAAGCGACAATGAGCAGTTCTTC; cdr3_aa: CASSAPRERRSDNEQFF
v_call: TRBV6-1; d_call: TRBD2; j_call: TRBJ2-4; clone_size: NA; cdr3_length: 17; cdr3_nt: TGTGCCAGCAGTGAAATTAGCGGGAGGGTAGCCAAAAACATTCAGTACTTC; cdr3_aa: CASSEISGRVAKNIQYF
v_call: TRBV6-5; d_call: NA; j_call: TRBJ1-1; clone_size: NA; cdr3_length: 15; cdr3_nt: TGTGCCAGCAGTTTAAGAAGGATTCGCGACACTGAAGCTTTCTTT; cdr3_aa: CASSLRRIRDTEAFF
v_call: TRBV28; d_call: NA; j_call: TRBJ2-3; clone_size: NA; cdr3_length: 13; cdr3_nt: TGTGCCAGCAGTTTAAGCCACCCAGATACGCAGTATTTT; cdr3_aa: CASSLSHPDTQYF
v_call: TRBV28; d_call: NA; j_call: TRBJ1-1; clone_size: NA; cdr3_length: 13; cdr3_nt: TGTGCCAGCGGTGTGGGGGGCCGCGTTGAGGCTTTCTTT; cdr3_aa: CASGVGGRVEAFF
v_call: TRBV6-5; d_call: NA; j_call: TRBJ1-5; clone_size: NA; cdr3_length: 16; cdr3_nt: TGTGCCAGCAGTTACTCGAGTCGGGGCGGCAATCAGCCCCAGCATTTT; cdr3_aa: CASSYSSRGGNQPQHF
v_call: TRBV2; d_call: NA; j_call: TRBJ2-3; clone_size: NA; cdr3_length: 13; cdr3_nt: TGTGCCAGCAACGGCGGGAGCACAGATACGCAGTATTTT; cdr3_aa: CASNGGSTDTQYF
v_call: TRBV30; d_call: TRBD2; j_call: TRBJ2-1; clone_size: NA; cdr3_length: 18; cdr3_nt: TGTGCCTGGAGGCACTGGACTAGCGGGAGCCAACCAAACAATGAGCAGTTCTTC; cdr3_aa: CAWRHWTSGSQPNNEQFF
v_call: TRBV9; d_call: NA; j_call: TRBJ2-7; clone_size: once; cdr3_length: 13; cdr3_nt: TGTGCCAGCAGCGTAGATGGCCTTAAAGAGCAGTACTTC; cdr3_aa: CASSVDGLKEQYF
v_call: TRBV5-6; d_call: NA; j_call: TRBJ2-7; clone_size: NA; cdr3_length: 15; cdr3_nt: TGTGCCAGCAGCTTGTTCTCGGCGGGCTCCTACGAGCAGTACTTC; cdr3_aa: CASSLFSAGSYEQYF
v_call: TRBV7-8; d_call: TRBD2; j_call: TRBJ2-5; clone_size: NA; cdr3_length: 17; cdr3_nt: TGTGCCAGCAGCCCTTGGACTAGCGGGAGTACGTGGGAGACCCAGTACTTC; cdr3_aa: CASSPWTSGSTWETQYF
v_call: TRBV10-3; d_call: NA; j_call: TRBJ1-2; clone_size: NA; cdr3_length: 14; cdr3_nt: TGTGCCATCACCCTCGGCGGTCTTGCTACCGGCTACACCTTC; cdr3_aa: CAITLGGLATGYTF
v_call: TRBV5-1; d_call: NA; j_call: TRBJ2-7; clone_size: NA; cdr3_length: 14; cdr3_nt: TGCGCCAGCAGCCCCGGCTCAGGAAGACGAGAGCAGTACTTC; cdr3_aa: CASSPGSGRREQYF
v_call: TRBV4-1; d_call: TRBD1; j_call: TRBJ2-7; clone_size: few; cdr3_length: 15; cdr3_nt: TGCGCCAGCAGCCAGAGGACAGGGAGCTCCTACGAGCAGTACTTC; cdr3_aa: CASSQRTGSSYEQYF
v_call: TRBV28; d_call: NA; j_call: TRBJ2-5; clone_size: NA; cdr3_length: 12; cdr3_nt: TGTGCCAGCAGCCAGGACGGCGGGGAGCAGTACTTC; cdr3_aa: CASSQDGGEQYF
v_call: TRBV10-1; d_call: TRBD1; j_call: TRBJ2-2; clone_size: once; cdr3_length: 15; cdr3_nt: TGCGCCAGCAGAAGGGACAGTTCGAACACCGGGGAGCTGTTTTTT; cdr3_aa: CASRRDSSNTGELFF
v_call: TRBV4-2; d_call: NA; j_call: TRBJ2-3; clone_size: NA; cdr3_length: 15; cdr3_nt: TGTGCCAGCAGCCCGACGGGAGTTCAAACAGATACGCAGTATTTT; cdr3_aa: CASSPTGVQTDTQYF
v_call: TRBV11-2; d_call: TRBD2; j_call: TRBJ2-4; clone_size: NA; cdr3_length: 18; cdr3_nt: TGTGCCAGCAGCTTGGTGCGTAGGACTAGCGGGATGTTATACATTCAGTACTTC; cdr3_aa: CASSLVRRTSGMLYIQYF
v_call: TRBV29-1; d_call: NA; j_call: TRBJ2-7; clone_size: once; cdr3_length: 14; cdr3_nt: TGCAGCGTTGGTTTTAGGCTAAACCGCCACGAGCAGTACTTC; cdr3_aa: CSVGFRLNRHEQYF
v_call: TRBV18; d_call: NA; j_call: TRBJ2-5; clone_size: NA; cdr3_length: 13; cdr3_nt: TGTGCCAGCTCACCACCTGGGAGGGAGACCCAGTACTTC; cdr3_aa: CASSPPGRETQYF
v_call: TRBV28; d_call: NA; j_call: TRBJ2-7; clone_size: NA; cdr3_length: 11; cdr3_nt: TGTGCCAGCAGTTTCGAATACGAGCAGTACTTC; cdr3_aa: CASSFEYEQYF
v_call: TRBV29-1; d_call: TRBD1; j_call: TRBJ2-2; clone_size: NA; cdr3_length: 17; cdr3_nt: TGCAGCGTTGTTAAGACAGGGGGATCGGGAATCACCGGGGAGCTGTTTTTT; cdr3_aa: CSVVKTGGSGITGELFF
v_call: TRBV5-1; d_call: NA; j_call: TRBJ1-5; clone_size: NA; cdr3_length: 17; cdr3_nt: TGCGCCAGCAGCATCGGGACTGACAGAGCGAGCAATCAGCCCCAGCATTTT; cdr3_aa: CASSIGTDRASNQPQHF
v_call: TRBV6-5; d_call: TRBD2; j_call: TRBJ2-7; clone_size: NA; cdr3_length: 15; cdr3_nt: TGTGCCAGCAGTTTCACGGGACTAGCGCCCTACGAGCAGTACTTC; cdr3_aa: CASSFTGLAPYEQYF
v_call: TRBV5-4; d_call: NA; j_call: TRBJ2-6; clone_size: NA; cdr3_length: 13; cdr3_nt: TGTGCCAGCAGCGGCTCTGGGGCCAACGTCCTGACTTTC; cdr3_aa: CASSGSGANVLTF
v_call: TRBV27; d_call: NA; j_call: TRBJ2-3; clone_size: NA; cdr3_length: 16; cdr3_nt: TGTGCCAGCAGTGCCGCGCGTAGATCGGGCACAGATACGCAGTATTTT; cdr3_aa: CASSAARRSGTDTQYF
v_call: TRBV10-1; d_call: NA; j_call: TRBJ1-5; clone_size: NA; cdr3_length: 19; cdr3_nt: TGCGCCAGCAGCGCCGGCTCGAGACAGATCACATCGGGCAATCAGCCCCAGCATTTT; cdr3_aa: CASSAGSRQITSGNQPQHF
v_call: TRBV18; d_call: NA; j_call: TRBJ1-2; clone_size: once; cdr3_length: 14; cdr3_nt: TGTGCCAGCTCACCTGGACAGAACGCCTATGGCTACACCTTC; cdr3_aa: CASSPGQNAYGYTF
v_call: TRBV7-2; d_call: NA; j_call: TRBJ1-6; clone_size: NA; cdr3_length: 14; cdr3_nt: TGTGCCAGCAGCTTAATGGCTAGAGGCTCACCCCTCCACTTT; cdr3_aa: CASSLMARGSPLHF
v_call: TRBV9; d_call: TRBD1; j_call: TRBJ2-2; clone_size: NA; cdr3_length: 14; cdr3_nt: TGTGCCAGCAGCGCGACAGGGACCACCGGGGAGCTGTTTTTT; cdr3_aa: CASSATGTTGELFF
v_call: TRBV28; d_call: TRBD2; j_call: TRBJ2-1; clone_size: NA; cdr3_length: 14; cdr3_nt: TGTGCCAGCAAAACTAGCGGGGGCCCCAATGAGCAGTTCTTC; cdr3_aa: CASKTSGGPNEQFF
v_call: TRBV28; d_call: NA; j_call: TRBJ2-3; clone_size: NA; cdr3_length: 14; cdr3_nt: TGTGCCAGCAGTTTACCCAACGGAAGAGATACGCAGTATTTT; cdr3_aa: CASSLPNGRDTQYF
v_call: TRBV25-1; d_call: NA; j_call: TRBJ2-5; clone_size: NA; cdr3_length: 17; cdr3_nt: TGTGCCAGCAGTGGAACTCCCGTGGGCAGGGGACAAGAGACCCAGTACTTC; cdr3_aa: CASSGTPVGRGQETQYF
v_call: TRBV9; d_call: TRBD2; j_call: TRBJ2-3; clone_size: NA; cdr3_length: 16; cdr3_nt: TGTGCCAGCAGCGTAGACGGCGGGAGGTTGACAGATACGCAGTATTTT; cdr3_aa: CASSVDGGRLTDTQYF
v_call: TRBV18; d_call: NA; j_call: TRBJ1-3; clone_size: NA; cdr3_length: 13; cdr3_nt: TGTGCCAGCCTCCGGAGCTCTGGAAACACCATATATTTT; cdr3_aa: CASLRSSGNTIYF
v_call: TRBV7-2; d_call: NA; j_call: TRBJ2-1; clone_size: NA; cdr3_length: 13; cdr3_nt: TGTGCCAGCAGACACAGCTCCTACAATGAGCAGTTCTTC; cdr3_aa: CASRHSSYNEQFF
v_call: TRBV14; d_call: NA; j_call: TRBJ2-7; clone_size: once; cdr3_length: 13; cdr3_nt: TGTGCCAGCAGCCCGAGGAGCTCCTACGAGCAGTACTTC; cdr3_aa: CASSPRSSYEQYF
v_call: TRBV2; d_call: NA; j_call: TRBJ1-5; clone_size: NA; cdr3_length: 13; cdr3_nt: TGTGCCAGCGGAGACAGGATTACTCAGCCCCAGCATTTT; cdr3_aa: CASGDRITQPQHF
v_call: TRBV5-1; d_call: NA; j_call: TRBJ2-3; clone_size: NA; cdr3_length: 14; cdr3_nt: TGCGCCAGCAGCTTGGGGTCCCTCACAGATACGCAGTATTTT; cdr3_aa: CASSLGSLTDTQYF
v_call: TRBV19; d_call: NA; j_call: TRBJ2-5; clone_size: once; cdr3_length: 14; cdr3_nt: TGTGCCAGTAGAACTTCGTCGGCCCAAGAGACCCAGTACTTC; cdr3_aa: CASRTSSAQETQYF
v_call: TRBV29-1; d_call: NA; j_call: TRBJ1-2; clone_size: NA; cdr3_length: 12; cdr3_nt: TGCAGCGTTCGAGGGAGGGTTCGTGGCTACACCTTC; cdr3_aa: CSVRGRVRGYTF
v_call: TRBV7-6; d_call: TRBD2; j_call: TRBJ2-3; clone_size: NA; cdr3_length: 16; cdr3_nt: TGTGCCAGCAGCTTAGCGGTAGCGGGGCCGGTGAATACGCAGTATTTT; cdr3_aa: CASSLAVAGPVNTQYF
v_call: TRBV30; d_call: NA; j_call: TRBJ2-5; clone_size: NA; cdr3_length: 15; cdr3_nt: TGTGCCTGGCGCCCAGGGCTAGCGCCCCAAGAGACCCAGTACTTC; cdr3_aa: CAWRPGLAPQETQYF
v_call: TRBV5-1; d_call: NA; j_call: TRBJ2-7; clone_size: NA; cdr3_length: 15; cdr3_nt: TGCGCCAGCAGCCCTCCTGGACCAAGTACCTACGAGCAGTACTTC; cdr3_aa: CASSPPGPSTYEQYF